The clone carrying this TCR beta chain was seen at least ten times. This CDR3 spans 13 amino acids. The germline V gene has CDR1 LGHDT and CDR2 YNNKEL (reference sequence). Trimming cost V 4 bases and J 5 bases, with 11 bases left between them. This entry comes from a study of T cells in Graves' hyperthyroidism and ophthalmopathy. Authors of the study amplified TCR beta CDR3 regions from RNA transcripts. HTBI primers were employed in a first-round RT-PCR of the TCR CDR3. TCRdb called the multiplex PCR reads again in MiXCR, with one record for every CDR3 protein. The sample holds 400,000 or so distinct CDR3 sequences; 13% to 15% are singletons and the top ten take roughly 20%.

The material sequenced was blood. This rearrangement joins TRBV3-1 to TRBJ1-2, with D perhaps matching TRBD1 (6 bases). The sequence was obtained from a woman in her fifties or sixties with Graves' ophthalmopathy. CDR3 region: CASSPGGGYGYTF. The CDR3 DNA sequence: TGTGCCAGCAGCCCGGGAGGGGGGTATGGCTACACCTTC.